Below are 21 T cell receptor beta chains sequenced from a single sample in a study of neoadjuvant nivolumab and ipilimumab in lung cancer (TCRdb year 2020). The library was prepared using the immunoSEQ multiplex PCR assay. TCRdb provides this immuneACCESS table in a form limited to in-frame rearrangements. Some clones are lacking; in checked studies, under half of them reflect an unresolved V gene, and why the rest are absent is not known. Recorded for this sample are 45,000 to 55,000 clones; more than 85% of them occurred a single time. The ten most abundant clones make up about 4% of the sample. The sample's time point label, decoded: pretherapy, before neoadjuvant immune checkpoint inhibitors. The sample consisted of blood, taken before neoadjuvant nivolumab, alone or with ipilimumab. The receptors originated from an adult with non-small cell lung cancer. Some clones in this sample may be carry-over from other donors' samples.

The chain links TRBV6-5 to TRBJ1-3; D call uncertain. There are 15 residues in the CDR3. Germline lookup yields CDR1 MNHEY and CDR2 SVGAGI. V was cut by 7 bases and J by 2 bases, with 15 bases left in between. The CDR3 loop is CASNRAPGTGNTIYF. The CDR3 DNA is TGTGCCAGCAACCGGGCACCAGGAACTGGAAACACCATATATTTT.

The chain has TRBV30 and TRBJ1-5, with 8 bases that match TRBD1. From germline, CDR1 is GTSNPN and CDR2 SVGIG (reference sequence). The CDR3 totals 13 residues. J gave up 3 bases and V 5 bases, and 3 bases lay outside the gene matches. CDR3: CAWAGQANQPQHF. CDR3 in DNA: TGTGCCTGGGCGGGACAGGCCAATCAGCCCCAGCATTTT.

CDR3 DNA sequence: TGTGCCAGTAGTCCCGCGGGGGCGGGAGAGACCCAGTACTTC. Protein sequence: CASSPAGAGETQYF. The V and J genes are TRBV19 and TRBJ2-5; the D gene is possibly TRBD2 (7 bases). V was pared by 5 bases and J by 4 bases, with 14 bases between. The CDR3 is made up of 14 amino acids. CDR1 is LNHDA, CDR2 SQIVND, per germline (reference sequence).

The chain has TRBV11-1 and TRBJ2-2; 7 bases agree with TRBD1. This CDR3 is 16 amino acids long. The V gene end was trimmed by 5 bases and the J gene end by 5 bases; junction bases not matched to a gene: 11. CDR1 SGHAT and CDR2 FQDESV come from the germline V gene (reference sequence). The CDR3 sequence: CASSHDLQGRTGELFF. Written as DNA, the CDR3 is TGTGCCAGCAGCCATGACCTACAGGGGCGGACCGGGGAGCTGTTTTTT.

This clone has a single count. The rearrangement joins TRBV19 to TRBJ2-1; TRBD2 aligns across 8 bases. The CDR3 has 14 amino acids. CDR1 is LNHDA and CDR2 is SQIVND in the germline V gene (reference sequence). V was pared by 3 bases and J by 4 bases, with 2 bases of the junction left unmatched. The CDR3 coding sequence is TGTGCCAGTAGTATGCTAGCGGGTTACAATGAGCAGTTCTTC. It specifies CASSMLAGYNEQFF.

The V gene is TRBV18, the J gene TRBJ2-1; 8 bases are shared with TRBD2. The V segment lost 4 bases and the J segment 9 bases; nucleotides outside the gene matches: 8. Germline lookup yields CDR1 KGHSH and CDR2 LQKENI. The CDR3 has 14 residues. The CDR3 loop is CASSLPGGRGEQFF. DNA of the CDR3: TGTGCCAGCTCACTACCGGGAGGGCGAGGTGAGCAGTTCTTC.

V usage is TRBV18 and J usage is TRBJ1-1; TRBD1 matches at 7 bases. The CDR3 is 14 residues long. CDR1 and CDR2 from the germline V gene are KGHSH and LQKENI. V trimming: 4 bases; J trimming: 1 base; junction bases outside the gene matches: 3. The CDR3 sequence: CASSLNRGNTEAFF. Here the CDR3 DNA reads TGTGCCAGCTCACTTAACAGGGGGAACACTGAAGCTTTCTTT.

The V and J genes are TRBV7-3 and TRBJ2-5, with 12 positions matching TRBD2. Germline CDR1 SGHTA, CDR2 FQGTGA. V dropped 6 bases and J dropped 4; count of bases not matched to a gene: 6. The CDR3 extends over 15 amino acids. The chain's CDR3 is CASSPASGRGETQYF. The CDR3 coding sequence is TGTGCCAGCAGTCCAGCTAGCGGGAGGGGAGAGACCCAGTACTTC.

V usage is TRBV6-1 and J usage is TRBJ1-3; D is possibly TRBD1 (6 bases). From germline, CDR1 is MNHNS and CDR2 SASEGT. There are 14 residues in the CDR3. The ends were cut back, 5 bases at V and 0 bases at J, with 8 bases in the middle. The CDR3 DNA reads TGTGCCAGCAGTCCGGACAGCTCTGGAAACACCATATATTTT. Translation: CASSPDSSGNTIYF.

This clone has only one observation. The chain's CDR3 is CASSQTGATEAFF. The CDR3 DNA reads as TGCGCCAGCAGCCAGACAGGGGCCACTGAAGCTTTCTTT. The J gene is TRBJ1-1, the V gene TRBV5-1; 8 bases map to TRBD1. The CDR3 spans 13 residues. CDR1 SGHRS and CDR2 YFSETQ come from the germline V gene. The ends lost 4 bases at V and 4 bases at J; junction bases unmatched: 3.

V and J are TRBV5-1 and TRBJ1-5; no reliable D call. The germline CDR1 and CDR2 sequences are SGHRS and YFSETQ. The CDR3 runs 15 residues. Between the trimmed V and J ends, which lost 0 bases and 1 base, there was a span of 8 bases. In DNA form, the CDR3 reads TGCGCCAGCAGCTTGGGCGAAGGGAGCAATCAGCCCCAGCATTTT. Protein: CASSLGEGSNQPQHF.

The gene calls are TRBV7-9 and TRBJ2-1; tentatively, D is TRBD2 (6 bases). V was shortened by 7 bases and J by 4 bases, with 17 bases between the two germline ends. The V gene's germline CDR1 is SEHNR and CDR2 FQNEAQ (reference sequence). CDR3 size: 15 residues. CDR3 nucleotide sequence: TGTGCCAGCAACTTGGGAGGTGGGAGGTACAATGAGCAGTTCTTC. Translated, it gives CASNLGGGRYNEQFF.

The V and J genes are TRBV11-2 and TRBJ2-5; 12 bases agree with TRBD2. This CDR3 contains 17 residues. The V and J ends lost 1 base and 4 bases, in that order; junction bases with no gene match: 7. The germline V gene has CDR1 SGHAT and CDR2 FQNNGV. The CDR3 here is CASSLGFLAGGPETQYF. The CDR3 region has the DNA TGTGCCAGCAGCTTAGGATTCCTAGCGGGAGGGCCAGAGACCCAGTACTTC.

The chain has TRBV30 and TRBJ1-1; no clear D. The CDR3 contains 13 residues. In germline, CDR1 is GTSNPN, CDR2 SVGIG (reference sequence). V lost 8 bases, J lost 1 base, and 14 bases lay in between. The CDR3: CAGRWQTNTEAFF. The CDR3 coding sequence is TGTGCCGGCCGGTGGCAGACGAACACTGAAGCTTTCTTT.

This clone appeared once. The chain combines TRBV6-6 with TRBJ1-2, with 8 nucleotides matching TRBD1. Germline loops: CDR1 MNHNY, CDR2 SVGAGI (reference sequence). V was pared by 2 bases and J by 4 bases, with 3 bases of the junction left unmatched. This CDR3 has 14 residues. DNA of the CDR3: TGTGCCAGCAGTTACCGCACAGGGGGCTATGGCTACACCTTC. Translated: CASSYRTGGYGYTF.

The gene calls are TRBV18 and TRBJ1-5, with 8 bases that match TRBD1. Germline assignment: CDR1 KGHSH and CDR2 LQKENI. V lost 8 bases to trimming and J lost 0 bases; unmatched junction nucleotides: 6. This CDR3 is 15 amino acids long. The DNA for the CDR3 is TGTGCCAGCGCCCAGGGGGCCTTTAGCAATCAGCCCCAGCATTTT. Its translation is CASAQGAFSNQPQHF.

The chain has TRBV27 and TRBJ1-2; 10 bases fit TRBD1. The CDR3 spans 14 residues. Germline assignment: CDR1 MNHEY and CDR2 SMNVEV (reference sequence). V was clipped by 7 bases and J by 8 bases; unmatched bases: 10. The CDR3 sequence: CASTRGTGAVGYTF. The DNA for the CDR3 is TGTGCCAGCACCCGGGGGACAGGGGCGGTGGGCTACACCTTC.

The rearrangement uses TRBV9 and TRBJ1-5; the D is unclear. CDR1 SGDLS and CDR2 YYNGEE come from the germline V gene. The CDR3 length is 14 residues. V was pared by 0 bases and J by 2 bases, with 6 bases between. The DNA for the CDR3 is TGTGCCAGCAGCGTAGCTGGGGGCAATCAGCCCCAGCATTTT. It yields the protein CASSVAGGNQPQHF.

The V gene is TRBV2, the J gene TRBJ2-1, with D possibly TRBD2 on 6 matching bases. The germline V and J ends were trimmed by 6 bases and 7 bases, with 16 bases remaining between them. Per the germline V gene, CDR1 is SNHLY and CDR2 is FYNNEI. The CDR3 contains 14 residues. The CDR3 reads CASRRMSGRNEQFF. The CDR3 DNA follows: TGTGCCAGCAGACGAATGTCCGGGAGAAATGAGCAGTTCTTC.

The rearrangement joins TRBV11-2 to TRBJ2-1, with 9 bases identical to TRBD2. Looked up from germline, CDR1 is SGHAT and CDR2 is FQNNGV. V lost 4 bases and J lost 1; bases outside the gene matches: 5. The CDR3 has 16 amino acids. The CDR3 loop is CASSYSGSVSYNEQFF. DNA of the CDR3: TGTGCCAGCAGCTATAGCGGGAGTGTATCCTACAATGAGCAGTTCTTC.

The rearrangement links TRBV6-6 to TRBJ2-2; the match to TRBD2 covers 8 bases. Germline V CDR1 and CDR2: MNHNY, SVGAGI (reference sequence). V shed 5 bases and J 0 bases; nucleotides not matched to a gene: 5. The CDR3 spans 16 residues. The CDR3 reads CASSPPGLANTGELFF. The CDR3 DNA reads TGTGCCAGCAGTCCACCGGGACTAGCGAACACCGGGGAGCTGTTTTTT.